Listed below are T cell receptor beta chains from one sample, sequenced in a study of T cell responses to AZD1222 COVID-19 vaccine. Sequencing was performed with immunoSEQ multiplex PCR; in TCRdb, only in-frame clones are kept and a portion is missing. The data show under 150,000 clones, approximately 83% seen once. The sample consisted of peripheral blood, taken on day 0 of AZD1222 vaccination. The receptors derive from an adult in good health. CDR3s include the opening cysteine and the closing phenylalanine or tryptophan. The D gene is left open where the match is weak. Rows give clone size only sometimes, using once, few, many, or a class for an expanded clone.

j_gene | d_gene | v_gene | abundance | CDR3nt | CDR3aa
TRBJ2-3 | TRBD2 | TRBV11-3 | NA | TGTGCCAGCAGCTTAAGCGGGGGGAGCACAGATACGCAGTATTTT | CASSLSGGSTDTQYF
TRBJ1-4 | NA | TRBV11-2 | few | TGTGCCAGCAGCTTAGATAGATTCCGGCCGGATAAACTGTTTTTT | CASSLDRFRPDKLFF
TRBJ2-1 | NA | TRBV1 | NA | TGCACCAGCAGCCAAGATAATCGGACAGTCCGCGACAATGAGCAGTTCTTC | CTSSQDNRTVRDNEQFF
TRBJ1-2 | NA | TRBV7-2 | once | TGTGCCAGCAGCTCGACAGGACTGACGTCTAACTATGGCTACACCTTC | CASSSTGLTSNYGYTF
TRBJ2-5 | NA | TRBV18 | NA | TGTGCCAGCTCACCAGGTGGGGAGACCCAGTACTTC | CASSPGGETQYF
TRBJ2-3 | NA | TRBV24-1 | NA | TGTGCCACCAATTCGGGGGAAAAGACAGATACGCAGTATTTT | CATNSGEKTDTQYF
TRBJ1-2 | NA | TRBV3-1/TRBV3-2 | NA | TGTGCCAGCAGCCATCGCAGGACAGTTAACTATGGCTACACCTTC | CASSHRRTVNYGYTF
TRBJ1-2 | NA | TRBV11-2 | NA | TGTGCCAGCAGCTCTTACAGTGGGTTGGGTGGCTACACCTTC | CASSSYSGLGGYTF
TRBJ1-1 | NA | TRBV5-1 | NA | TGCGCCAGCAGCTTGGGCACGATGAACACTGAAGCTTTCTTT | CASSLGTMNTEAFF
TRBJ2-3 | NA | TRBV4-3 | NA | TGCGCCAGCAGCCAAGAGGCGTCAGATACGCAGTATTTT | CASSQEASDTQYF
TRBJ1-1 | NA | TRBV19 | NA | TGTGCCAGTAGTAGGTTGCGTCTGGACACTGAAGCTTTCTTT | CASSRLRLDTEAFF
TRBJ1-5 | NA | TRBV27 | NA | TGTGCCAGCAGCCTTTCTCGGACGTTAAGCAATCAGCCCCAGCATTTT | CASSLSRTLSNQPQHF
TRBJ2-7 | TRBD1 | TRBV7-9 | once | TGTGCCAGCAGCACCACGACAGGGCATGTCGAGCAGTACTTC | CASSTTTGHVEQYF
TRBJ2-5 | TRBD2 | TRBV3-1/TRBV3-2 | NA | TGTGCCAGCAGCCGTAGTAATAGCGGGAGAGAGACCCAGTACTTC | CASSRSNSGRETQYF
TRBJ2-7 | TRBD2 | TRBV4-3 | NA | TGCGCCAGCAGCCAATTTCCCGGGACTAGCGGGAACCACGAGCAGTACTTC | CASSQFPGTSGNHEQYF
TRBJ1-4 | NA | TRBV6-1 | NA | TGTGCCAGCAGTCGGGACTATAATGAAAAACTGTTTTTT | CASSRDYNEKLFF
TRBJ2-7 | NA | TRBV18 | NA | TGTGCCAGCTCACCAGAAGCCTCAGGGTTCTACGAGCAGTACTTC | CASSPEASGFYEQYF
TRBJ1-1 | NA | TRBV7-9 | NA | TGTGCCAGCAGCCTCTGGAACACTGAAGCTTTCTTT | CASSLWNTEAFF
TRBJ2-1 | NA | TRBV24-1 | once | TGTGCCACCAGTCAGGACCCTAGCACCTACAATGAGCAGTTCTTC | CATSQDPSTYNEQFF